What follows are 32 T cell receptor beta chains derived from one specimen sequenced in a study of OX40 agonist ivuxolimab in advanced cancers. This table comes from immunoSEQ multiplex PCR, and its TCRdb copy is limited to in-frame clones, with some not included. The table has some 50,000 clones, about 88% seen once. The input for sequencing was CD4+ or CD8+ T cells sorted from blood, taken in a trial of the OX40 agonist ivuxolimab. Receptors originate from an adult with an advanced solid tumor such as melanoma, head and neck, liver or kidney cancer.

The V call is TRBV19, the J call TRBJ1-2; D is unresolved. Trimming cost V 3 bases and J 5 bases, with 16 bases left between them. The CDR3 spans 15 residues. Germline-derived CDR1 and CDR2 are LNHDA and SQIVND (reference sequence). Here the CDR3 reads CASSIPSPGGYGYTF. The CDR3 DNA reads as TGTGCCAGTAGTATCCCCTCTCCAGGAGGGTATGGCTACACCTTC.

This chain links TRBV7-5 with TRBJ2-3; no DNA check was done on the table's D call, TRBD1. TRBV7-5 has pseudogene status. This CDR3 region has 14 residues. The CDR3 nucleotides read TGTGCCGGGGACAGGGGATCAAGCACAGATACGCAGTATTTT. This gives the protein CAGDRGSSTDTQYF.

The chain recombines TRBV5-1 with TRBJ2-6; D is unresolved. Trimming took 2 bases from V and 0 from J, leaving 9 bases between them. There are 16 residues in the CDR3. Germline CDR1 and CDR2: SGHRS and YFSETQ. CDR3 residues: CASSLGRTSGANVLTF. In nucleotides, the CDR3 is TGCGCCAGCAGCTTAGGACGGACCTCTGGGGCCAACGTCCTGACTTTC.

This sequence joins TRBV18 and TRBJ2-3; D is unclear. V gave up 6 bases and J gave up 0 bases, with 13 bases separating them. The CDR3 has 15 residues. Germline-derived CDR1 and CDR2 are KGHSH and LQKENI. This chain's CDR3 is CASSSPSASTDTQYF. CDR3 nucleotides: TGTGCCAGCTCCTCGCCATCTGCTAGCACAGATACGCAGTATTTT. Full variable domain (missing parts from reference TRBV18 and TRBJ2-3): NAGVMQNPRHLVRRRGQEARLRCSPMKGHSHVYWYRQLPEEGLKFMVYLQKENIIDESGMPKERFSAEFPKEGPSILRIQQVVRGDSAAYFCASSSPSASTDTQYFGPGTRLTVL.

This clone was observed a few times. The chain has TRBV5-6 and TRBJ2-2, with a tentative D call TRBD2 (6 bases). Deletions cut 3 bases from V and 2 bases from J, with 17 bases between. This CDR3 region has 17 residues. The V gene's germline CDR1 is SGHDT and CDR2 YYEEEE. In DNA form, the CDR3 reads TGTGCCAGCAGCTATAAGACTGGCGGGGTTAACACCGGGGAGCTGTTTTTT. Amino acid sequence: CASSYKTGGVNTGELFF.

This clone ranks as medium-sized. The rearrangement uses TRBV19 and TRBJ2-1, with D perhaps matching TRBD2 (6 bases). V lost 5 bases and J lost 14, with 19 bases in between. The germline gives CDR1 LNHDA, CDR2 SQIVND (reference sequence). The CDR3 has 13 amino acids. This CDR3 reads CASSPAGTGRKFF. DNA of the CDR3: TGTGCCAGTAGTCCAGCGGGCACGGGGAGGAAGTTCTTC.

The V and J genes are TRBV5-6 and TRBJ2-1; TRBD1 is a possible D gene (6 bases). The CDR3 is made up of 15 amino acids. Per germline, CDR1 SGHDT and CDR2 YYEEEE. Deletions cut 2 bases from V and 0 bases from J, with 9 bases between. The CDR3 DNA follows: TGTGCCAGCAGCTTCAGGACAGCCTCCTACAATGAGCAGTTCTTC. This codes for CASSFRTASYNEQFF.

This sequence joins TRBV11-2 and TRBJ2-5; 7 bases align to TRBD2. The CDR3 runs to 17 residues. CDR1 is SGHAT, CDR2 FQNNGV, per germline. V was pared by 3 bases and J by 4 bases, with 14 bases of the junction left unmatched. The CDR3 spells CASSFDAGVAPGETQYF. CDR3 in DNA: TGTGCCAGCAGCTTCGACGCGGGAGTGGCCCCGGGAGAGACCCAGTACTTC.

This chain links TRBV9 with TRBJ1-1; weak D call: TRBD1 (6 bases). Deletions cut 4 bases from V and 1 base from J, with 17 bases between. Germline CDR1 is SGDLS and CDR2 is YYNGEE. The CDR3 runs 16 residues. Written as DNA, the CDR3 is TGTGCCAGCAGCCCCGGCACCGGGACAAGGAACACTGAAGCTTTCTTT. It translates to CASSPGTGTRNTEAFF.

CDR3: CASSVGPGGDEQYF. For the CDR3, the DNA is TGTGCCAGCAGCGTAGGCCCCGGGGGCGACGAGCAGTACTTC. V usage is TRBV9 and J usage is TRBJ2-7; D tentatively fits TRBD1 or TRBD2 (6 bases each). The CDR3 contains 14 residues. Trimming left V 0 bases short and J 5 bases short, with 12 bases between. From germline, CDR1 is SGDLS and CDR2 YYNGEE.

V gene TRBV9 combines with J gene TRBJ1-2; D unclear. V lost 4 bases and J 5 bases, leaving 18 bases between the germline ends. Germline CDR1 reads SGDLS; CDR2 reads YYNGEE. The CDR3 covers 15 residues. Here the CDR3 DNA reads TGTGCCAGCAGCCCAGGACGGGCGGCCCTTTATGGCTACACCTTC. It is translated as CASSPGRAALYGYTF.

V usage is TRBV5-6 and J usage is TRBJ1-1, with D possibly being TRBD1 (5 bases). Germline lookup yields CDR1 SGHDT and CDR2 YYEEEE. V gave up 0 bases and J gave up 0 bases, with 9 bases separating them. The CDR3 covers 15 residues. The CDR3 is CASSLGGAVNTEAFF. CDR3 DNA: TGTGCCAGCAGCTTGGGAGGGGCGGTGAACACTGAAGCTTTCTTT.

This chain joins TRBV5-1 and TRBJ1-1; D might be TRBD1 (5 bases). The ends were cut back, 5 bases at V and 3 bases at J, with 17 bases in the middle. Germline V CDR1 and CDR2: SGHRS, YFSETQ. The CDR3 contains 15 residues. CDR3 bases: TGCGCCAGCAGTTCGGGGCCGATGCGTCACACTGAAGCTTTCTTT. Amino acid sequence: CASSSGPMRHTEAFF.

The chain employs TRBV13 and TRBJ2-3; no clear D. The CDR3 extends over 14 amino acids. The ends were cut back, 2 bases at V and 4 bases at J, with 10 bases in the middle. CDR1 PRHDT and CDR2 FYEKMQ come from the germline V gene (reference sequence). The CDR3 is CASSLMVKADTQYF. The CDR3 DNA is TGTGCCAGCAGCTTAATGGTAAAGGCAGATACGCAGTATTTT. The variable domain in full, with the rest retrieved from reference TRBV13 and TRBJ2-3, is AAGVIQSPRHLIKEKRETATLKCYPIPRHDTVYWYQQGPGQDPQFLISFYEKMQSDKGSIPDRFSAQQFSDYHSELNMSSLELGDSALYFCASSLMVKADTQYFGPGTRLTVL.

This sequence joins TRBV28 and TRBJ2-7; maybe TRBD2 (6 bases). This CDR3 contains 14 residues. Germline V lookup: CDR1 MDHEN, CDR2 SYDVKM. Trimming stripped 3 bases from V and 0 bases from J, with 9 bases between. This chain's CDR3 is CASSFSGYSYEQYF. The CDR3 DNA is TGTGCCAGCAGTTTCAGCGGGTACTCCTACGAGCAGTACTTC.

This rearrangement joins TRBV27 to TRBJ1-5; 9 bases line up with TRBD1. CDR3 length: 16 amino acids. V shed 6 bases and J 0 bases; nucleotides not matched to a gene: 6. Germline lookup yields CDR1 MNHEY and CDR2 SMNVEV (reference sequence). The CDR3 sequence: CASRFTGGGSNQPQHF. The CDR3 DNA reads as TGTGCCAGCAGGTTTACAGGGGGCGGTAGCAATCAGCCCCAGCATTTT.

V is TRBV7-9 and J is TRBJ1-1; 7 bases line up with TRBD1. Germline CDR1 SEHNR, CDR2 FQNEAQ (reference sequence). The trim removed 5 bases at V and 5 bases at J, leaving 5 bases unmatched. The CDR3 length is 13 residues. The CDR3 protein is CASSLDRTTEAFF. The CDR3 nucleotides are TGTGCCAGCAGCCTGGACAGGACAACTGAAGCTTTCTTT.

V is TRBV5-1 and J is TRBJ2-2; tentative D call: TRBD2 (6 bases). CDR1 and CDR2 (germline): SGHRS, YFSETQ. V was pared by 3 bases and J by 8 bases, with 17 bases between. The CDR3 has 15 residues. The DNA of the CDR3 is TGCGCCAGCAGCTGGAATCGGGAGTCGTTGGGGGAGCTGTTTTTT. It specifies CASSWNRESLGELFF.

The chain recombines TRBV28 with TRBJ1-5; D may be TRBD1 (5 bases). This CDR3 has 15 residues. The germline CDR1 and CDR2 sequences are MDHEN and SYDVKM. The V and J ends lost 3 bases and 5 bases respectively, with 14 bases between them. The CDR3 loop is CASSFRGEGYQPQHF. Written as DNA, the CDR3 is TGTGCCAGCAGTTTTCGGGGCGAGGGCTATCAGCCCCAGCATTTT.

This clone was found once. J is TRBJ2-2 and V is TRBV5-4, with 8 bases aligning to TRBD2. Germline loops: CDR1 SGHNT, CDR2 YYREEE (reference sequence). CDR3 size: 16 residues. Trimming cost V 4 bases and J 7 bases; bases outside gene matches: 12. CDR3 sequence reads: CASSLATSAINGELFF. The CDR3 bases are TGTGCCAGCAGCCTTGCGACTAGCGCAATAAACGGGGAGCTGTTTTTT.

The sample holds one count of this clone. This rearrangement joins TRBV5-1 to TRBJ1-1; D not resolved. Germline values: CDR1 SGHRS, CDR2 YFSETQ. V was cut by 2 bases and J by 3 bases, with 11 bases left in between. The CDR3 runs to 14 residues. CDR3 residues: CASSFSPSDTEAFF. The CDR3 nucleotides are TGCGCCAGCAGCTTCTCGCCCAGCGACACTGAAGCTTTCTTT.

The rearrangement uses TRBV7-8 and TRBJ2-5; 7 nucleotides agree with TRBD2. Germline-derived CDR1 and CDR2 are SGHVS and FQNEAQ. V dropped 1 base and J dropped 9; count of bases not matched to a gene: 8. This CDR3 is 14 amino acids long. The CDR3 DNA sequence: TGTGCCAGCAGCTTAGGTGGGACTACCGGGGCCCAGTACTTC. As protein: CASSLGGTTGAQYF.

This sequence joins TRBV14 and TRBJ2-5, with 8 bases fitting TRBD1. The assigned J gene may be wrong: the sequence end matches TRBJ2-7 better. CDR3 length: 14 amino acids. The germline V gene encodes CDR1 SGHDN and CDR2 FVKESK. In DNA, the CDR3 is TGTGCCAGCAGCCAACAGGGGGCCGTCTACGAGCAGTACTTC. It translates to CASSQQGAVYEQYF.

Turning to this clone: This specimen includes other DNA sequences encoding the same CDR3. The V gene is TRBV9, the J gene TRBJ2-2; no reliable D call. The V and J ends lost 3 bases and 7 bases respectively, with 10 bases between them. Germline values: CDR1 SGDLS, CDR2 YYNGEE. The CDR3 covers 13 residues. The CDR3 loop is CASSEDPGGELFF. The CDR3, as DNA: TGTGCCAGCAGCGAGGACCCTGGCGGGGAGCTGTTTTTT.

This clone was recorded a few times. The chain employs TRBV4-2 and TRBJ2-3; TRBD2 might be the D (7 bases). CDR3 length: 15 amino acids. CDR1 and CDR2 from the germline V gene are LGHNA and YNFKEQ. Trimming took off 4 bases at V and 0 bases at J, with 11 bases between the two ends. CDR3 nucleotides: TGTGCCAGCAGCCGGGGGGGCGGGAGCACAGATACGCAGTATTTT. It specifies CASSRGGGSTDTQYF.

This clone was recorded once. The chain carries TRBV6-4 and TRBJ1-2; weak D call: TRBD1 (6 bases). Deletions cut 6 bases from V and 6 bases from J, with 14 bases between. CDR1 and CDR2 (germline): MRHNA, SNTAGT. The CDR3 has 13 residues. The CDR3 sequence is CASSMTGSDGYTF. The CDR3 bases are TGTGCCAGCAGCATGACAGGTAGTGATGGCTACACCTTC.

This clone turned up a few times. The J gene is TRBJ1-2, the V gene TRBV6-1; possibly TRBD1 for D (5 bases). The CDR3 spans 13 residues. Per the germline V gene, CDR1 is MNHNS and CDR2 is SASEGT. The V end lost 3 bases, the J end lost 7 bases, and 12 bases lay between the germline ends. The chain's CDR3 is CASSDGDLVGYTF. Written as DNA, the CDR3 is TGTGCCAGCAGTGATGGGGACCTGGTTGGCTACACCTTC.

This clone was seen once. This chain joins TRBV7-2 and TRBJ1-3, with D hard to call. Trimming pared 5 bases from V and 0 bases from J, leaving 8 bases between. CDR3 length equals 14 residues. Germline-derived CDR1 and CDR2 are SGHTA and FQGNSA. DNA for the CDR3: TGTGCCAGCAGCGCCCGGACCTCTGGAAACACCATATATTTT. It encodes CASSARTSGNTIYF.

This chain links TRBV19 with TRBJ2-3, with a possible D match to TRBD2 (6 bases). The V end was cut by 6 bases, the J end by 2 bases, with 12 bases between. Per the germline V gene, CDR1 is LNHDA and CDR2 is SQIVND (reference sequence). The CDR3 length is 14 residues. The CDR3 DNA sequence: TGTGCCAGTAGCTCGCGGGACTTCACAGATACGCAGTATTTT. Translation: CASSSRDFTDTQYF. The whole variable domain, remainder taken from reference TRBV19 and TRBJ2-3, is DGGITQSPKYLFRKEGQNVTLSCEQNLNHDAMYWYRQDPGQGLRLIYYSQIVNDFQKGDIAEGYSVSREKKESFPLTVTSAQKNPTAFYLCASSSRDFTDTQYFGPGTRLTVL.

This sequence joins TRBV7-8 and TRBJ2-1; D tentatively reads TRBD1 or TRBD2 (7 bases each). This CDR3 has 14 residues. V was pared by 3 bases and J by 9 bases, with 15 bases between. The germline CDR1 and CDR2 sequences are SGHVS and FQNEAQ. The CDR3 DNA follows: TGTGCCAGCAGCTTCAGGGGGGGTTCGAGTGAGCAGTTCTTC. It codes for CASSFRGGSSEQFF.

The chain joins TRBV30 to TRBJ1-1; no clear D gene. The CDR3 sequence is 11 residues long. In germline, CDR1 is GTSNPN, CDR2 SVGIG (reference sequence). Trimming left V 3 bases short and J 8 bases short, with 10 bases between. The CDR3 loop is CAWRERREAFF. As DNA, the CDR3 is TGTGCCTGGAGGGAGCGGAGAGAAGCTTTCTTT. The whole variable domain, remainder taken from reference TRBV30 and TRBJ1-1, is SQTIHQWPATLVQPVGSPLSLECTVEGTSNPNLYWYRQAAGRGLQLLFYSVGIGQISSEVPQNLSASRPQDRQFILSSKKLLLSDSGFYLCAWRERREAFFGQGTRLTVV.

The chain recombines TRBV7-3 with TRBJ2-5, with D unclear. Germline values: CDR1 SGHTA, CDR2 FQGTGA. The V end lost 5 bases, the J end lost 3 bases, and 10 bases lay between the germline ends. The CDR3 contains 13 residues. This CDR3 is CASSQASEETQYF. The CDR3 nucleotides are TGTGCCAGCAGCCAGGCGTCGGAAGAGACCCAGTACTTC.